The entry that follows covers one T cell receptor beta chain sequence. This clone was seen only a few times. Its recognized antigen is unknown. Within one base of it there is no much larger clone, and no base qualities were kept. This same CDR3 is encoded by further DNA sequences in the sample. These data come from a study of blood T cell repertoires in COVID-19 (dated by TCRdb to the early 2020s). Looking at the study overall: Samples covering the acute and convalescent phases of COVID-19 were provided by collaborators in the United States, Italy and Spain. The dataset comprised deeply sampled blood TCRbeta repertoires from subjects exposed to, actively infected with, or recovered from COVID-19. Sample metadata almost always included a de-identified subject ID, COVID-19 status, age in years and sex. The samples were drawn from two sources: the first 160 participants of the ongoing ImmuneRACE study, and 1,200 or so subjects contributed by 6 global collaborators. A freely available public database, intended as a resource for researchers studying the immune response to SARS-CoV-2, is where the repertoires were released. The material from the prospective study consisted of cDNA or gDNA derived from T cells, B-cell-depleted T cells, or PBMCs. Where available, HLA class I and class II types were obtained from metadata supplied by the sample provider rather than from assay-based typing.

Participants in the prospective study were aged 18 to 89 years, lived in some 24 United States geographic areas, and enrolled through a virtual design. In the prospective study, participants were assigned to cohorts based on the clinical history participants reported in a screening survey and a study questionnaire. Recovered participants in ImmuneRACE Cohort 3 were defined by two consecutive negative NP/OP PCR tests, clearance by a healthcare professional, or resolution of symptoms. Each participant in the prospective study had whole blood, serum and a nasopharyngeal or oropharyngeal swab collected by mobile phlebotomists. Additional blood draws and questionnaires over an approximately two-month period could optionally be provided by prospective study participants. Prospective study blood samples were shipped either frozen or at room temperature before DNA extraction. TCRbeta CDR3 regions were amplified from genomic DNA by means of the immunoSEQ Assay, a bias-controlled multiplex PCR. The authors' pipeline ran thus. The number of nucleated cells in each sample was estimated by amplification of reference gene primers within the assay. Sequence reads were collapsed and filtered to measure the absolute abundance of every unique TCRbeta CDR3 rearrangement. For each sample, productive Simpson clonality was calculated as the square root of Simpson's diversity index across productive rearrangements. As stored in TCRdb, this immuneACCESS dataset retains in-frame rearrangements with V and J assigned. A fraction of the clones does not appear; measured against another copy, unresolved V genes explain less than half of the discrepancy, and the remainder lacks a known reason. For V, J and clone size, that table is used; D and trimming come from the DNA. The sample table contains under 300,000 clones; only one count was recorded for roughly 88% of them. The top ten clonotypes cover approximately 1% of the sample.

Summary of the overall study and its limitations: The amount of clinical and demographic metadata varied by source and participant and was provided uncurated.

The germline V gene (reference sequence) sets CDR1 to LNHDA and CDR2 to SQIVND. There are 16 amino acids in the CDR3, from cysteine to phenylalanine inclusive. Only the CDR3 region is kept as DNA, spanning 48 bases read in frame from base 1. V has 4 bases trimmed and J has 3 bases trimmed; junction bases matching no gene number 7. The chain uses TRBV19 and TRBJ1-5; 9 bases in the junction line up with TRBD1. The receptor was isolated from a woman aged 25 to 45 who had recovered from COVID-19. The sample was PBMCs or T cells enriched from blood (not recorded which). CDR3 loop: CASSTPDRGNNQPQHF. The DNA sequence is as follows: TGTGCCAGTAGTACTCCGGACAGGGGAAACAATCAGCCCCAGCATTTT.